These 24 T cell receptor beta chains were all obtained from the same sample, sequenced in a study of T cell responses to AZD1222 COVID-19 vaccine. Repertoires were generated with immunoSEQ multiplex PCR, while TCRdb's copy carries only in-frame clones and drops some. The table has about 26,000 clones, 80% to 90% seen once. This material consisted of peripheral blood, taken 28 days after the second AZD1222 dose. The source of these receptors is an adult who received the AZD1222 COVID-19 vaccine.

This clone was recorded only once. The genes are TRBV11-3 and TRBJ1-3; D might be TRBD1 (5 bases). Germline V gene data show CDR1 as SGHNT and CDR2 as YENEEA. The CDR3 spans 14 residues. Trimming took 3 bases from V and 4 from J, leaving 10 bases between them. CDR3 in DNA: TGTGCCAGCAGCTTTTCGGGGCTCGGAAACACCATATATTTT. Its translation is CASSFSGLGNTIYF.

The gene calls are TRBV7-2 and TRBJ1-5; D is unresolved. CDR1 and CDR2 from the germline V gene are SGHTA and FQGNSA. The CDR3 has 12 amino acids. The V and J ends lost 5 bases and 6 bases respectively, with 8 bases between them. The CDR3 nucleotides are TGTGCCAGCAGCAAAAACGGTCAGCCCCAGCATTTT. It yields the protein CASSKNGQPQHF. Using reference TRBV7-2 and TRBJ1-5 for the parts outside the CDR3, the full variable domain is GAGVSQSPSNKVTEKGKDVELRCDPISGHTALYWYRQSLGQGLEFLIYFQGNSAPDKSGLPSDRFSAERTGGSVSTLTIQRTQQEDSAVYLCASSKNGQPQHFGDGTRLSIL.

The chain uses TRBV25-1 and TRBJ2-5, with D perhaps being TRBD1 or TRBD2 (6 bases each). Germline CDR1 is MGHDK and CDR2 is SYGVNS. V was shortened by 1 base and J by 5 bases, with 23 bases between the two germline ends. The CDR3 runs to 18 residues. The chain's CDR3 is CASSEFAWTAEGGETQYF. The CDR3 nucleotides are TGTGCCAGCAGTGAATTCGCTTGGACAGCCGAAGGAGGGGAGACCCAGTACTTC.

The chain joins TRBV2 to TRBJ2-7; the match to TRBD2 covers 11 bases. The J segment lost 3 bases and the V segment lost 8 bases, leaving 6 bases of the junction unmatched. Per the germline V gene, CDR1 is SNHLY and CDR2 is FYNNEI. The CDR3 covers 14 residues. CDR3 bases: TGTGCCAGCCGTAGTACTAGCGGGGGCTACGAGCAGTACTTC. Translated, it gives CASRSTSGGYEQYF.

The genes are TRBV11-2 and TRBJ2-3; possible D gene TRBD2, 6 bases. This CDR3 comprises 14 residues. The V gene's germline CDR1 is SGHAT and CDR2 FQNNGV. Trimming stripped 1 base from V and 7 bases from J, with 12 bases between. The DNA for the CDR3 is TGTGCCAGCAGCTTAGTAGCGGCCCTTAATACGCAGTATTTT. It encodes CASSLVAALNTQYF. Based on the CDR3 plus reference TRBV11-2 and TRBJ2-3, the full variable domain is EAGVAQSPRYKIIEKRQSVAFWCNPISGHATLYWYQQILGQGPKLLIQFQNNGVVDDSQLPKDRFSAERLKGVDSTLKIQPAKLEDSAVYLCASSLVAALNTQYFGPGTRLTVL.

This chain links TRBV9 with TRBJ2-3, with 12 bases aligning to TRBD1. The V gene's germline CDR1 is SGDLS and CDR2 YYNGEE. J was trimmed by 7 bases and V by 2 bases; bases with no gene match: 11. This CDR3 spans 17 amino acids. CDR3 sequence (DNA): TGTGCCAGCAGCGTTGGCACCGGGACAGGGGGCGCGAATACGCAGTATTTT. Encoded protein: CASSVGTGTGGANTQYF.

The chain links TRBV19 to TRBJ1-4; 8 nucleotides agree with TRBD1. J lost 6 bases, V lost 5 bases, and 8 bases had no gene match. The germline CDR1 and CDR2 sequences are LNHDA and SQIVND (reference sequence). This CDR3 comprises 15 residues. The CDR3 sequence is CASSGYRGSHEKLFF. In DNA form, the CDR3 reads TGTGCCAGTAGTGGCTACAGGGGGAGCCATGAAAAACTGTTTTTT.

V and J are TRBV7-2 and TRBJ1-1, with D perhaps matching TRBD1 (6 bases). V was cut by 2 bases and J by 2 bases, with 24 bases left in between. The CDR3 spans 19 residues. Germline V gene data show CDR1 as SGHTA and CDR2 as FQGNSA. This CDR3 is CASSLKAGRVTGHNTEAFF. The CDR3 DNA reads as TGTGCCAGCAGCTTAAAGGCCGGGAGGGTAACAGGGCACAACACTGAAGCTTTCTTT.

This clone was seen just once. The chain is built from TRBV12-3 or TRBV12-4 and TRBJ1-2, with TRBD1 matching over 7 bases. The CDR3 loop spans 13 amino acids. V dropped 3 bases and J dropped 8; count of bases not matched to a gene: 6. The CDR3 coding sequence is TGTGCCAGCAGTTTGGAGGGGGCACGAGGCTACACCTTC. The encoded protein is CASSLEGARGYTF.

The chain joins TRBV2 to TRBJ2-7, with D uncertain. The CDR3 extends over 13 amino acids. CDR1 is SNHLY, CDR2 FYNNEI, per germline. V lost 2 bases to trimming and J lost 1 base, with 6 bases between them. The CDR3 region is CASSEWQSYEQYF. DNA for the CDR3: TGTGCCAGCAGTGAATGGCAGTCCTACGAGCAGTACTTC.

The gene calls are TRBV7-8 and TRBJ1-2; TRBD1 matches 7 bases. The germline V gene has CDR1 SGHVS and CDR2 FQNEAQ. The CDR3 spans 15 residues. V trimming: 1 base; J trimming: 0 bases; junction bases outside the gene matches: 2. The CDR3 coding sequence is TGTGCCAGCAGCTTAGGGCAGGGGGCTAACTATGGCTACACCTTC. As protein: CASSLGQGANYGYTF.

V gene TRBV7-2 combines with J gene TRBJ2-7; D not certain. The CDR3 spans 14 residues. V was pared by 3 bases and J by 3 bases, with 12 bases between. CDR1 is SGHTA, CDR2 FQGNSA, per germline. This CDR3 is CASSFDSISYEQYF. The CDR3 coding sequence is TGTGCCAGCAGCTTCGATTCTATTAGCTACGAGCAGTACTTC.

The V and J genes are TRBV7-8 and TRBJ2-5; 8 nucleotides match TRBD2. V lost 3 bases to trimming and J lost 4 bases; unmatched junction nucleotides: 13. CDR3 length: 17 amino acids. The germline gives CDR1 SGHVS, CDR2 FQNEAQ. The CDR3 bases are TGTGCCAGCAGCTTTAGTTCGGGGGGGCAGGTGGCAGAGACCCAGTACTTC. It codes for CASSFSSGGQVAETQYF.

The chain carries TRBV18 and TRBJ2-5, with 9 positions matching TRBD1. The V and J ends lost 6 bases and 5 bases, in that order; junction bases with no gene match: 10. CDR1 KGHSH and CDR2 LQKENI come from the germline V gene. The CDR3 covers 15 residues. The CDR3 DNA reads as TGTGCCAGCTCCCACGAACAGGGGGCGCTTGAGACCCAGTACTTC. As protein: CASSHEQGALETQYF.

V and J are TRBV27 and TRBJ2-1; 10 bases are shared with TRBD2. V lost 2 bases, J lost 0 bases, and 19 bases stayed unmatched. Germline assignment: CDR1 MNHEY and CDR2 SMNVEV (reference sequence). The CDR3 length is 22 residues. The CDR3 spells CASSLRLAASGGLLSSYNEQFF. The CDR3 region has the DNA TGTGCCAGCAGTTTAAGGTTGGCGGCTAGCGGGGGCCTTTTGAGCTCCTACAATGAGCAGTTCTTC.

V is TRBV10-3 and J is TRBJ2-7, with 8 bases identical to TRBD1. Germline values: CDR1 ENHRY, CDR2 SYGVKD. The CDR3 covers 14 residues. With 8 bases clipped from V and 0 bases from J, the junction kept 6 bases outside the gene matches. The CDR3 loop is CAISRTGTSYEQYF. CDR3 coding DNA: TGTGCCATCTCCCGGACAGGGACCTCCTACGAGCAGTACTTC.

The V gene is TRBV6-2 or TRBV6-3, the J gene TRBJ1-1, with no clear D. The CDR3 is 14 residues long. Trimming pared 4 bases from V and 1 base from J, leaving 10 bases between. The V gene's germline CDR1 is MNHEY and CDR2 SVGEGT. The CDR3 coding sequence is TGTGCCAGCAGTTTTACACGGGGGAACACTGAAGCTTTCTTT. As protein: CASSFTRGNTEAFF.

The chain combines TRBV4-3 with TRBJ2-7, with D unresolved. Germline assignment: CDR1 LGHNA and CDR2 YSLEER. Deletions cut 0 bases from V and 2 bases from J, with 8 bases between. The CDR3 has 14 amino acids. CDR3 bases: TGCGCCAGCAGCCAAGAAATGGGTACCTACGAGCAGTACTTC. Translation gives CASSQEMGTYEQYF.

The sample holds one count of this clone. Here the CDR3 DNA reads TGTGCCAGCAGCACCCGACAGGGCCAGGGCGAGCAGTACTTC. This encodes CASSTRQGQGEQYF. The chain combines TRBV9 with TRBJ2-7, with TRBD1 matching 7 bases. CDR1 is SGDLS, CDR2 YYNGEE, per germline. V gave up 4 bases and J gave up 6 bases; unmatched junction bases: 10. This CDR3 spans 14 amino acids.

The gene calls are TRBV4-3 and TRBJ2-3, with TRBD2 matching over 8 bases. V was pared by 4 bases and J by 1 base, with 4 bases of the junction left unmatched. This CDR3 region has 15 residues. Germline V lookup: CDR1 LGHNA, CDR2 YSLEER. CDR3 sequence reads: CASSPAGAGTDTQYF. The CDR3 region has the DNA TGCGCCAGCAGCCCAGCGGGGGCCGGCACAGATACGCAGTATTTT.

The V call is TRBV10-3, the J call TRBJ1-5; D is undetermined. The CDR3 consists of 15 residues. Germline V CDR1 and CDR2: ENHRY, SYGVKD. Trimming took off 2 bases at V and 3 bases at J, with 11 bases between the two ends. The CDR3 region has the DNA TGTGCCATCAGTGAGCCAAGGGCTGCCAATCAGCCCCAGCATTTT. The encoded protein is CAISEPRAANQPQHF.

The CDR3 bases are TGTGCCAGTAGCGAAACAGGGGATAATCAGCCCCAGCATTTT. This codes for CASSETGDNQPQHF. The gene calls are TRBV19 and TRBJ1-5, with TRBD1 identical over 7 bases. Germline CDR1 reads LNHDA; CDR2 reads SQIVND (reference sequence). V was clipped by 6 bases and J by 4 bases; unmatched bases: 6. The CDR3 length is 14 residues.

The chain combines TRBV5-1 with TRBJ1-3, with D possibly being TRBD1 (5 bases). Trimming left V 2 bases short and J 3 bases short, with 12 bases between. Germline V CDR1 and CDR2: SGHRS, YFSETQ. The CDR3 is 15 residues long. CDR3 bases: TGCGCCAGCAGCTTCGGACACTCGGATGGAAACACCATATATTTT. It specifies CASSFGHSDGNTIYF. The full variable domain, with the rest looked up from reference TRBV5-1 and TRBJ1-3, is KAGVTQTPRYLIKTRGQQVTLSCSPISGHRSVSWYQQTPGQGLQFLFEYFSETQRNKGNFPGRFSGRQFSNSRSEMNVSTLELGDSALYLCASSFGHSDGNTIYFGEGSWLTVV.

As DNA, the CDR3 is TGCGCCAGCAGCTTGGTGGGGGGCCAGGCTGAAGCTTTCTTT. Translation: CASSLVGGQAEAFF. The chain carries TRBV5-1 and TRBJ1-1; the D gene is possibly TRBD1 (6 bases). V was trimmed by 0 bases and J by 6 bases, leaving 12 bases between them. This CDR3 region has 14 residues. Germline V lookup: CDR1 SGHRS, CDR2 YFSETQ.